This T cell receptor (beta chain) was found in a study of identical twins. This clonotype was counted many times. This CDR3 contains 13 residues. Germline CDR1 SNHLY, CDR2 FYNNEI. Trimming shortened V by 3 bases and J by 5 bases, and 8 bases separated the two germline ends. TCRdb used MiXCR to reprocess the 5' RACE reads, holding one entry per CDR3 protein. The table records some 440,000 distinct CDR3 sequences, 24% of them present only once. In addition, the sample was reused for a study of T cells expressing NK-cell markers. From that report: Restricting sorting to alpha-beta TCR T cells was achieved in several experiments by an anti-gamma-delta TCR antibody. Whether expanded NKG2C+ T cell clones were HCMV-specific remained unclear.

This clonotype originated in a young woman in good health. The sequenced sample consisted of CD4+ T cells sorted from blood. The rearrangement links TRBV2 to TRBJ1-5; D gene uncertain. The CDR3 protein is CASSDGPYQPQHF. DNA for the CDR3: TGTGCCAGCAGTGACGGACCCTATCAGCCCCAGCATTTT.